This passage covers 19 T cell receptor beta chains from one sample sequenced in a study of blood T cell repertoires in COVID-19. The protocol was immunoSEQ multiplex PCR, while the TCRdb copy is restricted to in-frame clones and leaves out a portion. In the table there are around 190,000 clones, over 80% of which are singletons. The sequenced sample was PBMCs or T cells enriched from blood (not recorded which). The receptors were sampled from a woman in her 30s who had been exposed to COVID-19.

CDR3 residues: CASSELPEDTGELFF. Here the CDR3 DNA reads TGTGCCAGCAGTGAATTGCCAGAGGATACCGGGGAGCTGTTTTTT. This sequence joins TRBV2 and TRBJ2-2, with D unresolved. Germline V CDR1 and CDR2: SNHLY, FYNNEI. With 2 bases removed from V and 5 bases from J, the gap between germline ends came to 12 bases. This CDR3 spans 15 amino acids. Drawing the rest from reference TRBV2 and TRBJ2-2, the complete variable domain is EPEVTQTPSHQVTQMGQEVILRCVPISNHLYFYWYRQILGQKVEFLVSFYNNEISEKSEIFDDQFSVERPDGSNFTLKIRSTKLEDSAMYFCASSELPEDTGELFFGEGSRLTVL.

The chain combines TRBV29-1 with TRBJ2-3; the D gene is possibly TRBD1 (5 bases). The germline V and J ends were trimmed by 4 bases and 2 bases, with 10 bases remaining between them. Germline CDR1 SQVTM, CDR2 ANQGSEA. This CDR3 is built from 13 residues. Here the CDR3 DNA reads TGCAGCGTTGGTGGGGCCCCCACAGATACGCAGTATTTT. Amino acid sequence: CSVGGAPTDTQYF.

The chain joins TRBV7-2 to TRBJ2-5; tentatively, D is TRBD2 (5 bases). The CDR3 has 14 residues. Trimming took off 1 base at V and 2 bases at J, with 8 bases between the two ends. Germline lookup yields CDR1 SGHTA and CDR2 FQGNSA. CDR3 bases: TGTGCCAGCAGCTTAGGTATAGCGCAAGAGACCCAGTACTTC. Translation: CASSLGIAQETQYF.

This clone showed up just a few times. This specimen includes other DNA sequences encoding the same CDR3. V is TRBV27 and J is TRBJ2-7; TRBD1 matches at 7 bases. V trimming: 7 bases; J trimming: 5 bases; junction bases outside the gene matches: 11. Germline CDR1 MNHEY, CDR2 SMNVEV (reference sequence). The CDR3 length is 14 residues. The CDR3 protein is CASTETGRSDEQYF. CDR3 in DNA: TGTGCCAGCACTGAGACAGGGAGAAGTGACGAGCAGTACTTC.

The CDR3 is CASRLSGGGTGELFF. In nucleotides, the CDR3 is TGTGCCAGCAGGCTTAGCGGGGGTGGAACCGGGGAGCTGTTTTTT. The chain employs TRBV28 and TRBJ2-2, with 9 bases lining up with TRBD2. The CDR3 consists of 15 residues. J gave up 5 bases and V 6 bases, and 7 bases lay outside the gene matches. Per the germline V gene, CDR1 is MDHEN and CDR2 is SYDVKM.

The chain carries TRBV6-6 and TRBJ2-1; 7 nucleotides match TRBD2. CDR1 and CDR2 (germline): MNHNY, SVGAGI (reference sequence). The V gene end was trimmed by 0 bases and the J gene end by 8 bases; junction bases not matched to a gene: 10. The CDR3 is 16 amino acids. The DNA of the CDR3 is TGTGCCAGCAGTTACTCAGATACGGGGGGTCCCGATGAGCAGTTCTTC. It specifies CASSYSDTGGPDEQFF.

The chain uses TRBV5-5 and TRBJ1-2, with D tentatively TRBD1 (6 bases). The CDR3 covers 13 residues. CDR1 is SGHKS and CDR2 is YYEKEE in the germline V gene (reference sequence). V lost 1 base and J lost 4, with 8 bases in between. As DNA, the CDR3 is TGTGCCAGCAGCTTGAAAGGGGGCTATGGCTACACCTTC. Encoded protein: CASSLKGGYGYTF. The full variable domain, with the rest looked up from reference TRBV5-5 and TRBJ1-2, is DAGVTQSPTHLIKTRGQQVTLRCSPISGHKSVSWYQQVLGQGPQFIFQYYEKEERGRGNFPDRFSARQFPNYSSELNVNALLLGDSALYLCASSLKGGYGYTFGSGTRLTVV.

The chain joins TRBV7-9 to TRBJ2-1, with D maybe TRBD1 (6 bases). The CDR3 sequence is 12 residues long. CDR1 is SEHNR, CDR2 FQNEAQ, per germline (reference sequence). Trimming shortened V by 5 bases and J by 7 bases, and 9 bases separated the two germline ends. Here the CDR3 reads CASSQTGNEQFF. In nucleotides, the CDR3 is TGTGCCAGCAGCCAAACAGGGAATGAGCAGTTCTTC. The variable domain in full, with the rest retrieved from reference TRBV7-9 and TRBJ2-1, is DTGVSQNPRHKITKRGQNVTFRCDPISEHNRLYWYRQTLGQGPEFLTYFQNEAQLEKSRLLSDRFSAERPKGSFSTLEIQRTEQGDSAMYLCASSQTGNEQFFGPGTRLTVL.

The chain is built from TRBV2 and TRBJ1-1; D gene unclear. The CDR3 extends over 17 amino acids. Trimming pared 1 base from V and 4 bases from J, leaving 19 bases between. The germline V gene encodes CDR1 SNHLY and CDR2 FYNNEI. The CDR3: CASSEVRPTRLSTEAFF. CDR3 in DNA: TGTGCCAGCAGTGAAGTAAGGCCCACGAGGTTAAGCACTGAAGCTTTCTTT.

The gene calls are TRBV7-3 and TRBJ1-2, with D possibly being TRBD1 (6 bases). The germline V gene encodes CDR1 SGHTA and CDR2 FQGTGA. CDR3 size: 13 residues. Trimming shortened V by 2 bases and J by 8 bases, and 12 bases separated the two germline ends. CDR3 DNA sequence: TGTGCCAGCAGCTTAGGGACATCGTTCGGCTACACCTTC. Encoded protein: CASSLGTSFGYTF.

The sample holds a few counts of this clone. The chain is built from TRBV2 and TRBJ2-1; D is undetermined. Trimming left V 2 bases short and J 2 bases short, with 7 bases between. The CDR3 sequence is 14 residues long. CDR1 and CDR2 (germline): SNHLY, FYNNEI. This CDR3 is CASSESEAYNEQFF. Written as DNA, the CDR3 is TGTGCCAGCAGTGAAAGCGAGGCCTACAATGAGCAGTTCTTC.

The V call is TRBV10-3, the J call TRBJ1-5; no definite D call. The V and J ends lost 2 bases and 4 bases respectively, with 12 bases between them. The CDR3 has 15 amino acids. Germline V gives CDR1 ENHRY, CDR2 SYGVKD. The CDR3, as DNA: TGTGCCATCAGTGAGAGAGGCACTACGAATCAGCCCCAGCATTTT. This gives the protein CAISERGTTNQPQHF.

V gene TRBV7-9 combines with J gene TRBJ1-6, with D perhaps matching TRBD1 (5 bases). The CDR3 has 17 residues. The germline V and J ends were trimmed by 2 bases and 7 bases, with 18 bases remaining between them. The germline V gene has CDR1 SEHNR and CDR2 FQNEAQ (reference sequence). Here the CDR3 DNA reads TGTGCCAGCAGCTTAATGCGGGGAGGGAGGGGAAATTCACCCCTCCACTTT. Residues: CASSLMRGGRGNSPLHF.

The rearrangement uses TRBV5-1 and TRBJ2-2, with TRBD1 matching over 9 bases. Germline trimming cut 3 bases from V and 4 bases from J; bases unmatched to any gene: 7. This CDR3 is 16 amino acids long. Germline V gives CDR1 SGHRS, CDR2 YFSETQ. The CDR3 DNA follows: TGCGCCAGCAGCTCATCCGGGACAGGGATCACCGGGGAGCTGTTTTTT. Protein product: CASSSSGTGITGELFF.

The chain has TRBV7-2 and TRBJ1-1, with a tentative D call TRBD1 (6 bases). The CDR3 is made up of 14 amino acids. CDR1 and CDR2 (germline): SGHTA, FQGNSA. The V end was cut by 2 bases, the J end by 4 bases, with 11 bases between. CDR3 residues: CASSLRGGGTEAFF. The CDR3 DNA is TGTGCCAGCAGCTTAAGGGGGGGTGGCACTGAAGCTTTCTTT.

The genes are TRBV3-1 (or the pseudogene TRBV3-2) and TRBJ2-3; D remains unclear. CDR3 length: 16 residues. Trimming cost V 4 bases and J 2 bases, with 16 bases left between them. Germline V CDR1 and CDR2: LGHDT, YNNKEL (reference sequence). This chain's CDR3 is CASSPKGSRPTDTQYF. CDR3 sequence (DNA): TGTGCCAGCAGCCCCAAAGGATCTAGACCCACAGATACGCAGTATTTT.

This clone was seen a single time. The CDR3 DNA sequence: TGTGCCAGCAGCCAAGATTTTGACTTCGGAAACACCATATATTTT. It translates to CASSQDFDFGNTIYF. The V call is TRBV3-1 (or the pseudogene TRBV3-2), the J call TRBJ1-3, with D uncertain. The ends were cut back, 0 bases at V and 4 bases at J, with 10 bases in the middle. CDR3 length: 15 residues. Germline V gene data show CDR1 as LGHDT and CDR2 as YNNKEL (reference sequence).

This chain connects TRBV6-5 to TRBJ2-7; the match to TRBD1 covers 11 bases. V trimming: 2 bases; J trimming: 0 bases; junction bases outside the gene matches: 0. This CDR3 region has 15 residues. CDR1 is MNHEY, CDR2 SVGAGI, per germline. The CDR3, as DNA: TGTGCCAGCAGTTACGGGACAGGGGGCTCCTACGAGCAGTACTTC. This codes for CASSYGTGGSYEQYF.

The chain couples TRBV11-2 to TRBJ2-2; 7 positions match TRBD1. V lost 5 bases to trimming and J lost 0 bases; unmatched junction nucleotides: 6. The germline V gene encodes CDR1 SGHAT and CDR2 FQNNGV. There are 16 residues in the CDR3. The CDR3 here is CASSPTGTANTGELFF. Here the CDR3 DNA reads TGTGCCAGCAGCCCGACCGGGACAGCGAACACCGGGGAGCTGTTTTTT.